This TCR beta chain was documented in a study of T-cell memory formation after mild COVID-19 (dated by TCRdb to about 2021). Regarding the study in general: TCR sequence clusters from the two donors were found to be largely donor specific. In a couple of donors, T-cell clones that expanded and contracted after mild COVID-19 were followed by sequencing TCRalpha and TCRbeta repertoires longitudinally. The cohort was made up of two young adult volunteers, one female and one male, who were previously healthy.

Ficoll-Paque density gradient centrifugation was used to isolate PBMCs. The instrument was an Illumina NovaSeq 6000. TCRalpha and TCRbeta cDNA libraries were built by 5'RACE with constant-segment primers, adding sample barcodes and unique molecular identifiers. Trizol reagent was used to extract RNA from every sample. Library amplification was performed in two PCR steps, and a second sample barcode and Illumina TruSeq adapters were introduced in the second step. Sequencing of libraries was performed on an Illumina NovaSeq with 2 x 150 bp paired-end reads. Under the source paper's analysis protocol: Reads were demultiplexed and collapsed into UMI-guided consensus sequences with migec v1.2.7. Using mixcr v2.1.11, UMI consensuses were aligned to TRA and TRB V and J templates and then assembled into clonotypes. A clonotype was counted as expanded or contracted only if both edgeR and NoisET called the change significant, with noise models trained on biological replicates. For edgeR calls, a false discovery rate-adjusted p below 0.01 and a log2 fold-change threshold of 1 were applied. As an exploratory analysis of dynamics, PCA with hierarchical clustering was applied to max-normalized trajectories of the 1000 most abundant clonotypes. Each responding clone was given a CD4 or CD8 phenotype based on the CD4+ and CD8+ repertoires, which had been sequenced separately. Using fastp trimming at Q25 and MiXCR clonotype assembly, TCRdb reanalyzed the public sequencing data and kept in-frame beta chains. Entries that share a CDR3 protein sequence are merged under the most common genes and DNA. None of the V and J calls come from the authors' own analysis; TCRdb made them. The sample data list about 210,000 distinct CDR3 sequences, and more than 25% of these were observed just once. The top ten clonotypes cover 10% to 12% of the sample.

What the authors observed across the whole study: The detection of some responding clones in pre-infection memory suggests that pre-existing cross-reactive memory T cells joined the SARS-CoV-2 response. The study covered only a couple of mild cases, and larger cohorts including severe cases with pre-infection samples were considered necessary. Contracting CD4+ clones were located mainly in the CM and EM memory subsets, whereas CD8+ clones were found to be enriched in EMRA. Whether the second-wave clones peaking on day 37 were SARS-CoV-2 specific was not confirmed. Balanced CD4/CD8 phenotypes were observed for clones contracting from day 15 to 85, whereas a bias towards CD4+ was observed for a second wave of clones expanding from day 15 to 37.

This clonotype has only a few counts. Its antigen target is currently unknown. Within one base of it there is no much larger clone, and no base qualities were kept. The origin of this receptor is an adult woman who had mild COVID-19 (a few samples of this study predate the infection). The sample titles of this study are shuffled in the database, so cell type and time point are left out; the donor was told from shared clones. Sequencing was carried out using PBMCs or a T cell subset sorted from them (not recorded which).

The nucleotide sequence is given as TGTGCCAGCAGCGCCAGGCTGAACACTGAAGCTTTCTTT. Translated, it reads CASSARLNTEAFF. This chain joins TRBV2 to TRBJ1-1; a confident D gene designation cannot be given. The germline V gene encodes CDR1 SNHLY and CDR2 FYNNEI. The CDR3 spans 13 residues, from the cysteine through the phenylalanine. CDR3 DNA only is kept here, 39 bases in frame from base 1. V is reduced by 6 bases and J by 0 bases, leaving a spacing of 8 bases between them.